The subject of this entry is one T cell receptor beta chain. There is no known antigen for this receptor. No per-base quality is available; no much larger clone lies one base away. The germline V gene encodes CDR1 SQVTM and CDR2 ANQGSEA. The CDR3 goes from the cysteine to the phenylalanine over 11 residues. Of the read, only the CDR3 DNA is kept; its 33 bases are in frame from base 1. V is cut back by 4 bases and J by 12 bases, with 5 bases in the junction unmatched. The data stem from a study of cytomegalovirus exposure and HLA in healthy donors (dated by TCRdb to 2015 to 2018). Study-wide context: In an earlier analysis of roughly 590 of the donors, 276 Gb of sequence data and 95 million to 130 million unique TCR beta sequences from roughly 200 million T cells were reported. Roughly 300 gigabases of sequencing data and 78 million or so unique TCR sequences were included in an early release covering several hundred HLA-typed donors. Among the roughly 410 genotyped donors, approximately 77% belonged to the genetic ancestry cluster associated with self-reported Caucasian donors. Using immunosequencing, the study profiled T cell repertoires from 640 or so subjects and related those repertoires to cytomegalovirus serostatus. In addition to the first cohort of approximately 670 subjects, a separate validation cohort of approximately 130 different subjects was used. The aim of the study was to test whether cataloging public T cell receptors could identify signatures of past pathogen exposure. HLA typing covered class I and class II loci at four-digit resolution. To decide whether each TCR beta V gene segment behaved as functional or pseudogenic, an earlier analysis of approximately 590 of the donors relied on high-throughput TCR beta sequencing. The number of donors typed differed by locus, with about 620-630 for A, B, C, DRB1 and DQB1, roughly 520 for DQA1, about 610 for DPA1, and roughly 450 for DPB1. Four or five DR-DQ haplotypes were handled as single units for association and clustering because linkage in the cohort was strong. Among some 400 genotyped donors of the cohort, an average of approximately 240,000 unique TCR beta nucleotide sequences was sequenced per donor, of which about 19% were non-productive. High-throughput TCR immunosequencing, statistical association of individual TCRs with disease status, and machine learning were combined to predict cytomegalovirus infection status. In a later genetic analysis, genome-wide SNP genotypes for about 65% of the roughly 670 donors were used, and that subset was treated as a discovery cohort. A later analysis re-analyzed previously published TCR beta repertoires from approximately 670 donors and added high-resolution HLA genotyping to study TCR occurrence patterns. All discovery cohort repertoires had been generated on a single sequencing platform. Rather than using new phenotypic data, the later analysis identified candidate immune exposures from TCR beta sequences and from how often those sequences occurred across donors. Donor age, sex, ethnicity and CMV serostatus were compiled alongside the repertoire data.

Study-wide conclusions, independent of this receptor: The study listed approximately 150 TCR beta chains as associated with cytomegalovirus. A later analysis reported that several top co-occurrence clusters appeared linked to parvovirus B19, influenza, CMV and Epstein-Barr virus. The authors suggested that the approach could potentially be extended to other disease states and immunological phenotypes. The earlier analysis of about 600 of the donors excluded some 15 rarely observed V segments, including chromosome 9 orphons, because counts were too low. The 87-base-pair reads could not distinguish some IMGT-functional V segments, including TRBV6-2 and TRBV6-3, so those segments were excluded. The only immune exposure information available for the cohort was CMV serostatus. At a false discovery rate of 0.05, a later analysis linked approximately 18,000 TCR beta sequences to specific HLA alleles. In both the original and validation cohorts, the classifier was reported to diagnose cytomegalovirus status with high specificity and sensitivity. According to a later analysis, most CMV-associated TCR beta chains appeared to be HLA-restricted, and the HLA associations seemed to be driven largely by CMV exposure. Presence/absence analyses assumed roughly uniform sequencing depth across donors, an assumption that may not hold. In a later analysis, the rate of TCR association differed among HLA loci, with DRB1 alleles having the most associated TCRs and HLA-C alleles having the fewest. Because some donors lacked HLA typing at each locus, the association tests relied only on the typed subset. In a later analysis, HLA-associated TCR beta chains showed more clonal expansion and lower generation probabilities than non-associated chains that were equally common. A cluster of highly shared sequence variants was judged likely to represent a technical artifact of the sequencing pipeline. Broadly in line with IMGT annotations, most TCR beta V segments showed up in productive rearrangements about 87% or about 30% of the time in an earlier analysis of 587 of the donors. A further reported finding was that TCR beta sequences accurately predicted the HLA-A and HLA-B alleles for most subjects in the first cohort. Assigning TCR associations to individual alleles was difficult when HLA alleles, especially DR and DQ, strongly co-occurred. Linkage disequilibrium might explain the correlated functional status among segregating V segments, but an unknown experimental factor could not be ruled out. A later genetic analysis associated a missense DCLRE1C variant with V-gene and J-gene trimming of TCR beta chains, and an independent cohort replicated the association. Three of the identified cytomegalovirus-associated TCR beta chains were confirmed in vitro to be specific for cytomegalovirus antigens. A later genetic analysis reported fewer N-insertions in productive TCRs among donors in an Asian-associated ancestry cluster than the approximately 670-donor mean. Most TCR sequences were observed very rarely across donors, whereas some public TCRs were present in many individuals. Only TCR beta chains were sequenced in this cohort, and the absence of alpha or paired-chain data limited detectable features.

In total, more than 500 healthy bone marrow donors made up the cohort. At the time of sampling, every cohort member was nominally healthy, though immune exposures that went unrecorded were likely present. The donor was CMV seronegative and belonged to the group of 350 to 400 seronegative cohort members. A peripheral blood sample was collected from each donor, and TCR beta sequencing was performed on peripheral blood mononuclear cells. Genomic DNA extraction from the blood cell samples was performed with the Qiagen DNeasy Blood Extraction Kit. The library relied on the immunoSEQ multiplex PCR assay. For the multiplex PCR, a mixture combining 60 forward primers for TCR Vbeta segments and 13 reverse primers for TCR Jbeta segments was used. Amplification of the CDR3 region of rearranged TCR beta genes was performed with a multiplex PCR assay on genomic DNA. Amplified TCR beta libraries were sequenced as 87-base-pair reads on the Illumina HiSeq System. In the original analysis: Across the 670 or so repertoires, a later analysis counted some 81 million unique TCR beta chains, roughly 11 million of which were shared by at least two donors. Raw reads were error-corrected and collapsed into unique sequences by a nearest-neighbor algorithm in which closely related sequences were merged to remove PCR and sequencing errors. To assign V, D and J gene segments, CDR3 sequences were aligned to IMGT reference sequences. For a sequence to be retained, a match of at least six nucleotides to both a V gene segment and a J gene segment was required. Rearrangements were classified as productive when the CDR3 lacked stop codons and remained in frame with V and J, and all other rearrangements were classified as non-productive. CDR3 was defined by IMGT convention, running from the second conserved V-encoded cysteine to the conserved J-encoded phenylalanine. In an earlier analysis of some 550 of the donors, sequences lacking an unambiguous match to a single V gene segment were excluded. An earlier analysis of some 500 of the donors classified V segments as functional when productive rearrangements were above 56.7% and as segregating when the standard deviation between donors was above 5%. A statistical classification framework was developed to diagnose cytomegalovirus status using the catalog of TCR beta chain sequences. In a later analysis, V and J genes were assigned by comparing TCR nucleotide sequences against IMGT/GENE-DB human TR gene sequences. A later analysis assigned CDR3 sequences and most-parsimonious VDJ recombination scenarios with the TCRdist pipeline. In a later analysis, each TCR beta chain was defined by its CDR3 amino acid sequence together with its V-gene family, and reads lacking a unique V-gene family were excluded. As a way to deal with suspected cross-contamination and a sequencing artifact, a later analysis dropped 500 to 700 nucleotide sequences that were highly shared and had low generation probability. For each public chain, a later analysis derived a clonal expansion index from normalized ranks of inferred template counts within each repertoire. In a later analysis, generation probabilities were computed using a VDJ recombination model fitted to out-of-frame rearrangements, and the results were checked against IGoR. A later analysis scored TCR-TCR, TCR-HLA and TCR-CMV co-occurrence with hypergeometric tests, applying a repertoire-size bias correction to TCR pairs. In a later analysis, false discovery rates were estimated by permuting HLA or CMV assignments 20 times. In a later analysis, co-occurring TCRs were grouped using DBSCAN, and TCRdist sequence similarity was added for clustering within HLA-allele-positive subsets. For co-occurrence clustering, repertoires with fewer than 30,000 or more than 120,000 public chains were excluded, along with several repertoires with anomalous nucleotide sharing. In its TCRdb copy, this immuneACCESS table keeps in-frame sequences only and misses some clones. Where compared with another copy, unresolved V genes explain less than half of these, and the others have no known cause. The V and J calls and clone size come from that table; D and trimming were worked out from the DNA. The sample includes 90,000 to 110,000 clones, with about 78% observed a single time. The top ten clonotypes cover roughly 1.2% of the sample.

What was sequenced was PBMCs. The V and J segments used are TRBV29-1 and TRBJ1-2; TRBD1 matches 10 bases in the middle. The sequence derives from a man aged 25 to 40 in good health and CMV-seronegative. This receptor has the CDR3 CSVGTGGVNTF. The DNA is TGCAGCGTTGGGACAGGGGGAGTGAACACCTTC.